Below, one TCR beta chain is given with its context. The antigen is unknown. The CDR3 is made up of 20 amino acids. Trimming pared 3 bases from V and 0 bases from J, leaving 24 bases between. The germline CDR1 and CDR2 sequences are SNHLY and FYNNEI. When ophthalmopathy did not progress within 18 months, Graves' hyperthyroidism was considered stable. TCR beta CDR3 regions were amplified from RNA transcripts. The HTBI set primed first-round TCR CDR3 RT-PCR. TCRdb fed the multiplex PCR reads into MiXCR, producing one record per CDR3 protein. Of roughly 800,000 distinct CDR3 sequences in the sample, 35% to 40% are singletons; the top ten hold 8.9%. The data belong to a study of T cells in Graves' hyperthyroidism and ophthalmopathy. Study-wide findings and caveats: Blood also showed most of the thyroid clonotypes that were expanded above 0.001.

The receptor was isolated from a man between 18 and 29 years old with Graves' hyperthyroidism. The material sequenced was blood. V usage is TRBV2 and J usage is TRBJ1-5, with D tentatively TRBD1 (6 bases). The CDR3 DNA follows: TGTGCCAGCAGTGAGAGTAAGGCCGGGGGCCTACCGGATAGCAATCAGCCCCAGCATTTT. It is translated as CASSESKAGGLPDSNQPQHF.